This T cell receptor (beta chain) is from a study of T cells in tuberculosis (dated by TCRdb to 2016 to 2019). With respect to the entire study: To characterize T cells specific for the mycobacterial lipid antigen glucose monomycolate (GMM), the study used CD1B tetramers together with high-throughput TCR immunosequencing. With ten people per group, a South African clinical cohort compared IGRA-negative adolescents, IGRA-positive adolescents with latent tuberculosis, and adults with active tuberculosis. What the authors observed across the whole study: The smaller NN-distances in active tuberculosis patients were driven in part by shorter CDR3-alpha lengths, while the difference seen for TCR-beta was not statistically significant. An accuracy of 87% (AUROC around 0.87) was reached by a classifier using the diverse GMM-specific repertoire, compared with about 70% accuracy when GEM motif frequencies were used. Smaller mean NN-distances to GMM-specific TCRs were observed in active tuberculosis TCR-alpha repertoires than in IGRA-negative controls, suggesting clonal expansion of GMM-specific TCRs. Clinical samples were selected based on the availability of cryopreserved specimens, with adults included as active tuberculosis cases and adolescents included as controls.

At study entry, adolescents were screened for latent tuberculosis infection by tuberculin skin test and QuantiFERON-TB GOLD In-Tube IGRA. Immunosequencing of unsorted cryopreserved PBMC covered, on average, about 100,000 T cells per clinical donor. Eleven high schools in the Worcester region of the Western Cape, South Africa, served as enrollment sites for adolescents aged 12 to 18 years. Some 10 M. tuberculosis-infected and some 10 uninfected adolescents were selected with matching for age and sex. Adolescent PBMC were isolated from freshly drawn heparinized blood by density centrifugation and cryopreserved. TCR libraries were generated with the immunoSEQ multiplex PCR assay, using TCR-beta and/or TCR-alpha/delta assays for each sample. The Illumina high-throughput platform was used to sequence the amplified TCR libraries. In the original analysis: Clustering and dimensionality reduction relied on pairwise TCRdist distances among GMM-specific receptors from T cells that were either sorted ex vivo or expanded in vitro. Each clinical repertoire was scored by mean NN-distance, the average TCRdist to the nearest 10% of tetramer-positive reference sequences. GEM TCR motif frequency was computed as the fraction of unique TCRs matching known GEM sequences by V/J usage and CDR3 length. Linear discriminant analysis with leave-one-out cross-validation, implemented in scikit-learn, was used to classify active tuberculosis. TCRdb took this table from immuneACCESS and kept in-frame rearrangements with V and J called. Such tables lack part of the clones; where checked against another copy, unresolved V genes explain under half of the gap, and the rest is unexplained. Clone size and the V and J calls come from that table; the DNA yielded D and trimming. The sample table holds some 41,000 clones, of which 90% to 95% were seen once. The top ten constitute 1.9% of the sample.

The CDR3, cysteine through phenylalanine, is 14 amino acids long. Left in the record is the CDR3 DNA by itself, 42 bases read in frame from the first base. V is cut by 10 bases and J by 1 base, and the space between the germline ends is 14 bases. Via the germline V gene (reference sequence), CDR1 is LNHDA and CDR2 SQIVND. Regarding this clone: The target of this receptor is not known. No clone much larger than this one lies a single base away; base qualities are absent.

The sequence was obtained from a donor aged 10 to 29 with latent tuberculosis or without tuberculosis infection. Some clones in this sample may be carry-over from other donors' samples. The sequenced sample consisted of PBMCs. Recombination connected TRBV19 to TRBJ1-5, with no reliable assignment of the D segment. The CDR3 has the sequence CAKPEGGSNQPQHF. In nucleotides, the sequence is TGTGCCAAACCCGAGGGTGGGAGCAATCAGCCCCAGCATTTT. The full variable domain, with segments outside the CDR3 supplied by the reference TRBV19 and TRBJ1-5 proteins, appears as DGGITQSPKYLFRKEGQNVTLSCEQNLNHDAMYWYRQDPGQGLRLIYYSQIVNDFQKGDIAEGYSVSREKKESFPLTVTSAQKNPTAFYLCAKPEGGSNQPQHFGDGTRLSIL.